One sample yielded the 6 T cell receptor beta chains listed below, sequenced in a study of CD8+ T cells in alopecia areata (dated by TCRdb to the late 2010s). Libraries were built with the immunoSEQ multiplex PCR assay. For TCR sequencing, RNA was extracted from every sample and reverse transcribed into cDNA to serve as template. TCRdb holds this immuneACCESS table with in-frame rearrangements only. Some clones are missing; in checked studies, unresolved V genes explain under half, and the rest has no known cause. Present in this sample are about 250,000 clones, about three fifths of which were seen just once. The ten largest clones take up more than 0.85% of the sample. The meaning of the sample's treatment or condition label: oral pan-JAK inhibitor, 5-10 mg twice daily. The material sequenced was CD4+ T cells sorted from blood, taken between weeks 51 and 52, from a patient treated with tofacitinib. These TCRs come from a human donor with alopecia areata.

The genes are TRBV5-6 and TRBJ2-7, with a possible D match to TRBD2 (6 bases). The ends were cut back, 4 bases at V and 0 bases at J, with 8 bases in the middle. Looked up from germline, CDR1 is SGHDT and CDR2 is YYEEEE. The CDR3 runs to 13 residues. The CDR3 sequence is CASSAGFSYEQYF. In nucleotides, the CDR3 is TGTGCCAGCAGCGCGGGGTTCTCCTACGAGCAGTACTTC.

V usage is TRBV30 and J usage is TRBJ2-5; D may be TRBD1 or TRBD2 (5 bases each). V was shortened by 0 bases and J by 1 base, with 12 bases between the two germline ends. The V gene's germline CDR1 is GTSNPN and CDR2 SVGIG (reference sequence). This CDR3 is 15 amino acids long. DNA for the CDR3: TGTGCCTGGAGTGTCGATGTCGGGGCCCAAGAGACCCAGTACTTC. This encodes CAWSVDVGAQETQYF.

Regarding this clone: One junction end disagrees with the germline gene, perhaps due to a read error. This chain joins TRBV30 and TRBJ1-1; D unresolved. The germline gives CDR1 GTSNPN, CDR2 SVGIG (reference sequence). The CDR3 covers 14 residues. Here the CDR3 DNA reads TGTGCCTGGAGTGCGGCAGGTTGGAACCCTGAAGCTTTCTTT. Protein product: CAWSAAGWNPEAFF.

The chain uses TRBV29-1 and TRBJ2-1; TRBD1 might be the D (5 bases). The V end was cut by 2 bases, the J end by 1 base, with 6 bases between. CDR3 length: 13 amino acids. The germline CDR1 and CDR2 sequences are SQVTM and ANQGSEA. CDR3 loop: CSVERQSYNEQFF. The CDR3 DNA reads TGCAGCGTTGAAAGACAGTCCTACAATGAGCAGTTCTTC.

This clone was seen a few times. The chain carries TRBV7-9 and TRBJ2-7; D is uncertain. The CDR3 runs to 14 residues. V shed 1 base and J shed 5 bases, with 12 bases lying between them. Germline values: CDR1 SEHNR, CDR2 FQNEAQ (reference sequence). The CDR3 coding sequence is TGTGCCAGCAGCTTAGATTCCCGGAAGAACGAGCAGTACTTC. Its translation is CASSLDSRKNEQYF. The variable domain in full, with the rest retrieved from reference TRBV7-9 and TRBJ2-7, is DTGVSQNPRHKITKRGQNVTFRCDPISEHNRLYWYRQTLGQGPEFLTYFQNEAQLEKSRLLSDRFSAERPKGSFSTLEIQRTEQGDSAMYLCASSLDSRKNEQYFGPGTRLTVT.

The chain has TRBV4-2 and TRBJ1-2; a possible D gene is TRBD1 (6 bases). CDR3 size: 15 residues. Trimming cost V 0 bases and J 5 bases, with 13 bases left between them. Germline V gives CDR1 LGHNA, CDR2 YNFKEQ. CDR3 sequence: CASSQDPQGRYGYTF. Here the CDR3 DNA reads TGTGCCAGCAGCCAAGATCCCCAGGGGCGATATGGCTACACCTTC.